Below, 28 T cell receptor beta chains from the same sample are listed, as sequenced in a study of PD-L1 blockade in urothelial cancer. The time point is: peripheral blood 6 weeks after treatment start. Only in-frame clones appear in the TCRdb table, and some are missing; sequencing was by immunoSEQ multiplex PCR. The sample contains 83,000 or so clones, 70% to 90% of which appear only once. Sequencing was performed on PBMCs, taken around atezolizumab (anti-PD-L1) treatment. The receptors shown here come from a man aged 70-80 years with urothelial cancer.

This clone was seen once. The chain carries TRBV5-1 and TRBJ2-6, with a tentative D call TRBD1 (6 bases). This CDR3 has 15 residues. V gave up 4 bases and J gave up 1 base, with 9 bases separating them. Germline V gene sequence: CDR1 SGHRS, CDR2 YFSETQ. The chain's CDR3 is CASSTTGSGANVLTF. The CDR3 region has the DNA TGCGCCAGCAGCACAACAGGGTCTGGGGCCAACGTCCTGACTTTC.

The chain recombines TRBV6-1 with TRBJ2-3; D ambiguous. CDR1 is MNHNS, CDR2 SASEGT, per germline. Between the trimmed V and J ends, which lost 4 bases and 0 bases, there was a span of 14 bases. The CDR3 runs 16 residues. The CDR3: CASSALIVTSTDTQYF. The CDR3, as DNA: TGTGCCAGCAGTGCCTTGATAGTTACTAGCACAGATACGCAGTATTTT.

This CDR3 reads CASSLPGDSGNTIYF. DNA of the CDR3: TGTGCCAGCAGCTTACCCGGGGACTCTGGAAACACCATATATTTT. The chain employs TRBV7-9 and TRBJ1-3; D unclear. The CDR3 runs 15 residues. Between the trimmed V and J ends, which lost 2 bases and 0 bases, there was a span of 8 bases. Germline CDR1 reads SEHNR; CDR2 reads FQNEAQ (reference sequence).

This chain joins TRBV7-2 and TRBJ2-3; D ambiguous. This CDR3 region has 14 residues. Trimming took off 8 bases at V and 4 bases at J, with 16 bases between the two ends. The germline gives CDR1 SGHTA, CDR2 FQGNSA. In DNA, the CDR3 is TGTGCCAGCCGACTCCCGGCCGTGGCAGATACGCAGTATTTT. Translation: CASRLPAVADTQYF.

V gene TRBV13 combines with J gene TRBJ2-7, with D possibly being TRBD2 (5 bases). The germline V gene has CDR1 PRHDT and CDR2 FYEKMQ (reference sequence). Between the trimmed V and J ends, which lost 3 bases and 4 bases, there was a span of 16 bases. The CDR3 spans 15 residues. CDR3 coding DNA: TGTGCCAGCAGCTTGAAGCCGGCCGGGGATTACGAGCAGTACTTC. This translates into CASSLKPAGDYEQYF. The whole variable domain, filled in from reference TRBV13 and TRBJ2-7, reads AAGVIQSPRHLIKEKRETATLKCYPIPRHDTVYWYQQGPGQDPQFLISFYEKMQSDKGSIPDRFSAQQFSDYHSELNMSSLELGDSALYFCASSLKPAGDYEQYFGPGTRLTVT.

The chain couples TRBV29-1 to TRBJ1-1; tentative D call: TRBD1 (5 bases). This CDR3 is built from 15 residues. Germline V gives CDR1 SQVTM, CDR2 ANQGSEA. Trimming removed 7 bases at V and 4 bases at J, with 22 bases between. Written as DNA, the CDR3 is TGCAGCGCTGGGACGGCGAACCAGGAGGGCACTGAAGCTTTCTTT. It codes for CSAGTANQEGTEAFF. Complete variable domain (other parts from reference TRBV29-1 and TRBJ1-1): SAVISQKPSRDICQRGTSLTIQCQVDSQVTMMFWYRQQPGQSLTLIATANQGSEATYESGFVIDKFPISRPNLTFSTLTVSNMSPEDSSIYLCSAGTANQEGTEAFFGQGTRLTVV.

V gene TRBV6-1 combines with J gene TRBJ2-3; TRBD2 aligns across 10 bases. V was pared by 1 base and J by 5 bases, with 9 bases of the junction left unmatched. Germline V gene data show CDR1 as MNHNS and CDR2 as SASEGT. The CDR3 loop spans 17 amino acids. The CDR3 bases are TGTGCCAGCAGTGAAGGCCCAGCGGGGGGGATCGGAGATACGCAGTATTTT. This encodes CASSEGPAGGIGDTQYF.

This clone was seen only once. The rearrangement joins TRBV10-3 to TRBJ2-7; 12 nucleotides align to TRBD2. Germline V lookup: CDR1 ENHRY, CDR2 SYGVKD. V dropped 5 bases and J dropped 7; count of bases not matched to a gene: 9. CDR3 length equals 15 residues. The CDR3 coding sequence is TGTGCCATCAGTTCCCCGGGACTAGCGGGTCGGGAGCAGTACTTC. Amino acids: CAISSPGLAGREQYF.

The chain joins TRBV6-6 to TRBJ1-5, with D possibly matching TRBD1 (5 bases). The CDR3 length is 16 residues. Germline lookup yields CDR1 MNHNY and CDR2 SVGAGI (reference sequence). V lost 2 bases and J lost 6, with 17 bases in between. CDR3 in DNA: TGTGCCAGCAGTTACCCTACCCGGACGGGGGGTCAGCCCCAGCATTTT. Translating it yields CASSYPTRTGGQPQHF.

The chain employs TRBV6-5 and TRBJ1-2; 7 positions match TRBD1. The CDR3 consists of 13 residues. Germline trimming cut 5 bases from V and 7 bases from J; bases unmatched to any gene: 7. Germline lookup yields CDR1 MNHEY and CDR2 SVGAGI. The CDR3 DNA sequence: TGTGCCAGCAGTGGGGACAGAGGGTCTGGCTACACCTTC. This codes for CASSGDRGSGYTF.

The rearrangement links TRBV5-1 to TRBJ1-1; weak D call: TRBD1 (5 bases). The V gene's germline CDR1 is SGHRS and CDR2 YFSETQ. The germline V and J ends were trimmed by 0 bases and 2 bases, with 11 bases remaining between them. This CDR3 is built from 15 residues. CDR3 DNA: TGCGCCAGCAGCTTGGGGGGCAGCTTCAACACTGAAGCTTTCTTT. Its protein product is CASSLGGSFNTEAFF.

This clone was counted a few times. The chain employs TRBV4-1 and TRBJ1-5; TRBD1 aligns across 9 bases. J lost 4 bases, V lost 0 bases, and 1 base had no gene match. This CDR3 has 15 residues. CDR1 and CDR2 (germline): MGHRA, YSYEKL. CDR3 protein: CASSQDDRGNQPQHF. As DNA, the CDR3 is TGCGCCAGCAGCCAAGATGACAGGGGGAATCAGCCCCAGCATTTT.

This clone has more than one count but fewer than ten. The V call is TRBV19, the J call TRBJ1-5; 9 bases align to TRBD1. CDR1 LNHDA and CDR2 SQIVND come from the germline V gene (reference sequence). V was pared by 10 bases and J by 1 base, with 5 bases of the junction left unmatched. The CDR3 runs to 14 residues. The DNA for the CDR3 is TGTGCCACCCGGGACAGGGCGAGCAATCAGCCCCAGCATTTT. Amino acid sequence: CATRDRASNQPQHF.

The chain links TRBV4-2 to TRBJ2-5; 9 bases match TRBD2. The germline gives CDR1 LGHNA, CDR2 YNFKEQ. The CDR3 extends over 18 amino acids. Trimming cost V 0 bases and J 4 bases; bases outside gene matches: 12. CDR3 residues: CASSQDWGGRARGETQYF. CDR3 bases: TGTGCCAGCAGCCAAGATTGGGGCGGGAGGGCCAGGGGAGAGACCCAGTACTTC.

The V and J genes are TRBV5-1 and TRBJ2-5; 9 bases map to TRBD1. The V gene end was trimmed by 4 bases and the J gene end by 4 bases; junction bases not matched to a gene: 11. CDR3 size: 16 residues. CDR1 is SGHRS and CDR2 is YFSETQ in the germline V gene. CDR3 bases: TGCGCCAGCAGCATCCTACCGGGACAGGGAGGAGAGACCCAGTACTTC. This sequence encodes CASSILPGQGGETQYF.

This clone was seen only a few times. The V and J genes are TRBV27 and TRBJ1-5, with TRBD1 matching 8 bases. J was trimmed by 5 bases and V by 5 bases; bases with no gene match: 8. The CDR3 length is 15 residues. The germline V gene has CDR1 MNHEY and CDR2 SMNVEV (reference sequence). The CDR3 loop is CASSGGQGAYQPQHF. Written as DNA, the CDR3 is TGTGCCAGCAGTGGCGGTCAGGGGGCATATCAGCCCCAGCATTTT.

A word on this clone: An end of the junction does not agree with germline; a read error may underlie this. The chain couples TRBV14 to TRBJ2-7; 12 nucleotides match TRBD2. Germline V gene sequence: CDR1 SGHDN, CDR2 FVKESK. The CDR3 is made up of 14 amino acids. The CDR3 DNA sequence: TGTGCCAGCAGCCCCGGGACTAGCGGGCCAAAAGTGAACTTC. Translated: CASSPGTSGPKVNF.

The gene calls are TRBV7-2 and TRBJ1-5, with a weak D call TRBD1 (6 bases). CDR3 size: 16 residues. V was pared by 5 bases and J by 7 bases, with 21 bases between. Germline CDR1 SGHTA, CDR2 FQGNSA. The chain's CDR3 is CASSQLAGAYAQPQHF. The CDR3 bases are TGTGCCAGCAGCCAACTAGCGGGGGCATATGCCCAGCCCCAGCATTTT.

This clone was seen a single time. The J gene is TRBJ2-1, the V gene TRBV7-8; the match to TRBD2 covers 11 bases. Germline V CDR1 and CDR2: SGHVS, FQNEAQ. V lost 4 bases, J lost 5 bases, and 7 bases stayed unmatched. CDR3 size: 16 residues. The CDR3 spells CASSWVAGGPHNEQFF. In DNA, the CDR3 is TGTGCCAGCAGCTGGGTAGCGGGGGGGCCCCACAATGAGCAGTTCTTC.

This chain links TRBV2 with TRBJ2-5, with 12 bases lining up with TRBD2. From germline, CDR1 is SNHLY and CDR2 FYNNEI. Germline trimming cut 1 base from V and 4 bases from J; bases unmatched to any gene: 1. The CDR3 has 15 amino acids. CDR3 nucleotide sequence: TGTGCCAGCAGTGAAGGGGGACTAGCGGGAGAGACCCAGTACTTC. Its translation: CASSEGGLAGETQYF.

The chain recombines TRBV11-1 with TRBJ1-5; D gene uncertain. V lost 1 base and J 4 bases, leaving 5 bases between the germline ends. Germline values: CDR1 SGHAT, CDR2 FQDESV (reference sequence). The CDR3 totals 13 residues. CDR3: CASSLGENQPQHF. The CDR3 DNA sequence: TGTGCCAGCAGCTTAGGGGAGAATCAGCCCCAGCATTTT.

This chain connects TRBV11-2 to TRBJ2-7; TRBD2 matches 8 bases. Germline V gene sequence: CDR1 SGHAT, CDR2 FQNNGV. V shed 5 bases and J 4 bases; nucleotides not matched to a gene: 7. The CDR3 extends over 14 amino acids. The CDR3 coding sequence is TGTGCCAGCAGCCCCCGGACTAGCAGATACGAGCAGTACTTC. This sequence encodes CASSPRTSRYEQYF.

The chain couples TRBV6-1 to TRBJ2-7; 9 bases are a match to TRBD1. Germline V CDR1 and CDR2: MNHNS, SASEGT. Trimming at V came to 4 bases and at J to 3 bases, leaving 10 bases not matched to a gene. The CDR3 spans 16 residues. CDR3 region: CASSVRGTGIFYEQYF. The CDR3 DNA follows: TGTGCCAGCAGTGTACGGGGGACAGGGATCTTCTACGAGCAGTACTTC.

The CDR3 is CASSYSSVTDTQYF. In nucleotides, the CDR3 is TGTGCCAGCAGTTACTCCTCAGTCACAGATACGCAGTATTTT. V usage is TRBV6-5 and J usage is TRBJ2-3; D not resolved. The CDR3 sequence is 14 residues long. Germline CDR1 is MNHEY and CDR2 is SVGAGI. Trimming cost V 0 bases and J 2 bases, with 6 bases left between them.

This chain connects TRBV19 to TRBJ1-5; D is possibly TRBD1 (6 bases). V lost 7 bases to trimming and J lost 0 bases, with 16 bases between them. The CDR3 has 16 amino acids. Germline CDR1 reads LNHDA; CDR2 reads SQIVND (reference sequence). The CDR3 bases are TGTGCCAGTAAGCGGGGGGCTCGTTATAGCAATCAGCCCCAGCATTTT. It is translated as CASKRGARYSNQPQHF.

The chain couples TRBV6-1 to TRBJ2-7, with D possibly matching TRBD1 (5 bases). Per germline, CDR1 MNHNS and CDR2 SASEGT. The CDR3 length is 13 residues. Trimming removed 5 bases at V and 0 bases at J, with 8 bases between. This CDR3 reads CASSRGPSYEQYF. CDR3 nucleotide sequence: TGTGCCAGCAGTAGGGGCCCCTCCTACGAGCAGTACTTC.

The rearrangement uses TRBV5-1 and TRBJ2-3; D perhaps matches TRBD1 (6 bases). Germline CDR1 reads SGHRS; CDR2 reads YFSETQ. The CDR3 is 14 amino acids. The V gene lost 5 bases and the J gene lost 3 bases, with 13 bases spanning the gap. This chain's CDR3 is CASRRTGWTDTQYF. The DNA of the CDR3 is TGCGCCAGCAGACGTACAGGGTGGACAGATACGCAGTATTTT.

The V and J genes are TRBV14 and TRBJ2-3; D is undetermined. V dropped 0 bases and J dropped 0 bases, with 7 bases sitting between them. Germline assignment: CDR1 SGHDN and CDR2 FVKESK. The CDR3 length is 15 residues. The CDR3 DNA sequence: TGTGCCAGCAGCCAAGACTTGGGCAGCACAGATACGCAGTATTTT. Its protein is CASSQDLGSTDTQYF.